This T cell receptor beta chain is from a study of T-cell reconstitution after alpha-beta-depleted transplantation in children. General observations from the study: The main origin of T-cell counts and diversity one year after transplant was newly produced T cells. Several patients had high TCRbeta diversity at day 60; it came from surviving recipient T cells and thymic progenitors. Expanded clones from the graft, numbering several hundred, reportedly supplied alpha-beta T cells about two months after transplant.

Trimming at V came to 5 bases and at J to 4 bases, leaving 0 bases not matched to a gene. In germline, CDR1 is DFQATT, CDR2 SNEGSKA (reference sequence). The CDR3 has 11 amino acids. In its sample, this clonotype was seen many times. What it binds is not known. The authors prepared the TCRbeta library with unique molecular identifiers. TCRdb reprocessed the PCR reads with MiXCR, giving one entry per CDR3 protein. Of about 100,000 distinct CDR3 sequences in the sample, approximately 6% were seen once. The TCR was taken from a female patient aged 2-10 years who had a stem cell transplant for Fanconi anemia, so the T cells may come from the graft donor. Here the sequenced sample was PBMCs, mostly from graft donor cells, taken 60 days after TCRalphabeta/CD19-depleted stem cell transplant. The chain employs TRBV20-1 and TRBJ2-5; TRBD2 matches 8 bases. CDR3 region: CSALAGETQYF. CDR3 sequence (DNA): TGCAGTGCTCTAGCGGGAGAGACCCAGTACTTC.